This TCR beta chain was sequenced in a study of blood T cell repertoires in COVID-19. Generated by immunoSEQ multiplex PCR, the TCRdb table keeps only in-frame clones and is missing some. Of 200,000 to 250,000 clones in the sample, about 86% were seen once. This clone was recorded once. Per germline, CDR1 LNHDA and CDR2 SQIVND (reference sequence). There are 14 residues in the CDR3. The V gene lost 7 bases and the J gene lost 2 bases, with 14 bases spanning the gap. Sequenced material: PBMCs or T cells enriched from blood (not recorded which). This chain connects TRBV19 to TRBJ1-2; possible D gene TRBD1, 5 bases. The source is a woman in her forties or fifties in a cohort exposed to, infected with or recovered from COVID-19 (not recorded which). The CDR3 sequence: CASMAGGRNYGYTF. In nucleotides, the CDR3 is TGTGCCAGTATGGCCGGGGGGAGGAACTATGGCTACACCTTC.